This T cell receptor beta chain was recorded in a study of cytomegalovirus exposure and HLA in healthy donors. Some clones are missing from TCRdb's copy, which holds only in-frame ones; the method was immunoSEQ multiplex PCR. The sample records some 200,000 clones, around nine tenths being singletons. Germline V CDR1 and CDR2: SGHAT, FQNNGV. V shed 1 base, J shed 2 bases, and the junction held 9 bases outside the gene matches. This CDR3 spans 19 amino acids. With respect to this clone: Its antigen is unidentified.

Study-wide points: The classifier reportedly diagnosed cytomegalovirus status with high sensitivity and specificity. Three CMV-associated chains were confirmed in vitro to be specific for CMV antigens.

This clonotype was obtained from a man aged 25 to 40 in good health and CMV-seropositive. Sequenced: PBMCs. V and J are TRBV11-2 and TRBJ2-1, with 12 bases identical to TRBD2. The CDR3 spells CASSLAPPSGGAPYNEQFF. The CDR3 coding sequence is TGTGCCAGCAGCTTAGCTCCCCCTAGCGGGGGGGCCCCCTACAATGAGCAGTTCTTC. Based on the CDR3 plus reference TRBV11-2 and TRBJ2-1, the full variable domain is EAGVAQSPRYKIIEKRQSVAFWCNPISGHATLYWYQQILGQGPKLLIQFQNNGVVDDSQLPKDRFSAERLKGVDSTLKIQPAKLEDSAVYLCASSLAPPSGGAPYNEQFFGPGTRLTVL.